Shown below are 32 T cell receptor beta chains from a single sample sequenced in a study of blood T cell repertoires in COVID-19. Produced via immunoSEQ multiplex PCR; TCRdb's table is partial and in-frame only. The data contain roughly 170,000 clones, roughly nine tenths of them singletons. Sequencing was done on a sample of peripheral blood. Every receptor here comes from a man aged 65 to 79 with active or convalescent COVID-19.

This CDR3 reads CASSQDLTVYSNQPQHF. The CDR3 nucleotides are TGCGCCAGCAGCCAAGATTTGACAGTGTATAGCAATCAGCCCCAGCATTTT. The chain employs TRBV4-3 and TRBJ1-5, with a tentative D call TRBD1 (5 bases). The CDR3 extends over 17 amino acids. Trimming removed 0 bases at V and 0 bases at J, with 12 bases between. The germline gives CDR1 LGHNA, CDR2 YSLEER.

V usage is TRBV9 and J usage is TRBJ2-3; D is possibly TRBD2 (5 bases). The germline V gene has CDR1 SGDLS and CDR2 YYNGEE. The V gene lost 4 bases and the J gene lost 2 bases, with 14 bases spanning the gap. The CDR3 has 15 residues. CDR3 sequence reads: CASSSRTGNTDTQYF. For the CDR3, the DNA is TGTGCCAGCAGCTCCCGAACCGGGAACACAGATACGCAGTATTTT. The full variable domain, rest sourced from reference TRBV9 and TRBJ2-3, is DSGVTQTPKHLITATGQRVTLRCSPRSGDLSVYWYQQSLDQGLQFLIQYYNGEERAKGNILERFSAQQFPDLHSELNLSSLELGDSALYFCASSSRTGNTDTQYFGPGTRLTVL.

V gene TRBV6-6 combines with J gene TRBJ1-2, with TRBD1 identical over 7 bases. Trimming cost V 6 bases and J 5 bases; bases outside gene matches: 9. Germline assignment: CDR1 MNHNY and CDR2 SVGAGI (reference sequence). The CDR3 is 14 residues long. The CDR3 is CASSPTGQAYGYTF. The CDR3 DNA follows: TGTGCCAGCAGCCCTACCGGACAGGCGTATGGCTACACCTTC.

This clone was picked up one time. This chain uses TRBV15 with TRBJ1-5; 7 bases map to TRBD1. V was clipped by 1 base and J by 5 bases; unmatched bases: 8. Germline V gene sequence: CDR1 LNHNV, CDR2 YYDKDF (reference sequence). The CDR3 runs to 16 residues. CDR3 nucleotides: TGTGCCACCAGCAGAGGTCGAACGGGACAGCATCAGCCCCAGCATTTT. This sequence encodes CATSRGRTGQHQPQHF.

The chain links TRBV4-3 to TRBJ2-1, with TRBD2 matching 7 bases. This CDR3 comprises 16 residues. Germline CDR1 and CDR2: LGHNA and YSLEER. The junction had 4 bases not matched to a gene; V was cut back by 1 base and J by 1 base. The CDR3 nucleotides read TGCGCCAGCAGCCAAGGGGCTAGCGGTTCCTACAATGAGCAGTTCTTC. It codes for CASSQGASGSYNEQFF.

The chain carries TRBV11-2 and TRBJ2-7; 9 bases fit TRBD1. CDR3 length: 14 residues. CDR1 is SGHAT and CDR2 is FQNNGV in the germline V gene. V lost 5 bases to trimming and J lost 2 bases; unmatched junction nucleotides: 4. The CDR3 bases are TGTGCCAGCAGCCCTAGACAGGGGGCCTACGAGCAGTACTTC. It codes for CASSPRQGAYEQYF.

The genes are TRBV20-1 and TRBJ1-2; D is undetermined. Germline CDR1 is DFQATT and CDR2 is SNEGSKA (reference sequence). The V and J ends lost 7 bases and 8 bases respectively, with 11 bases between them. The CDR3 has 10 amino acids. CDR3 protein: CSVRRLGYTF. The CDR3 DNA follows: TGCAGTGTCAGGCGTCTGGGCTACACCTTC.

The chain combines TRBV10-2 with TRBJ1-5; no definite D call. Germline loops: CDR1 WSHSY, CDR2 SAAADI. The CDR3 runs to 15 residues. Trimming left V 6 bases short and J 1 base short, with 13 bases between. The CDR3 protein is CASSAETRSNQPQHF. DNA of the CDR3: TGCGCCAGCAGCGCCGAGACGAGGAGCAATCAGCCCCAGCATTTT.

The chain links TRBV24-1 to TRBJ2-5, with a tentative D call TRBD2 (5 bases). The V and J ends lost 3 bases and 2 bases respectively, with 9 bases between them. The CDR3 extends over 14 amino acids. CDR1 and CDR2 (germline): KGHDR, SFDVKD. The CDR3 DNA follows: TGTGCCACCAGTGATCGGACTGAACAAGAGACCCAGTACTTC. It translates to CATSDRTEQETQYF.

V usage is TRBV28 and J usage is TRBJ1-5; 11 bases agree with TRBD1. The CDR3 covers 15 residues. Germline V gene data show CDR1 as MDHEN and CDR2 as SYDVKM. V lost 6 bases to trimming and J lost 7 bases; unmatched junction nucleotides: 8. In nucleotides, the CDR3 is TGTGCCAGCAGCTTGGTCCGGGACAGGGGGCAGCCCCAGCATTTT. Encoded protein: CASSLVRDRGQPQHF.

This chain links TRBV7-2 with TRBJ2-2; TRBD2 matches at 11 bases. The CDR3 sequence is 18 residues long. Germline V gives CDR1 SGHTA, CDR2 FQGNSA. With 2 bases clipped from V and 6 bases from J, the junction kept 11 bases outside the gene matches. Here the CDR3 reads CASSLTYAGTSGAGELFF. CDR3 coding DNA: TGTGCCAGCAGCTTAACCTACGCCGGGACTAGCGGTGCCGGGGAGCTGTTTTTT.

This clone was picked up a small number of times. CDR3 in amino acids: CAWSVSALSSPLHF. Written as DNA, the CDR3 is TGTGCCTGGAGTGTGAGCGCCCTCTCATCGCCCCTCCACTTT. The chain recombines TRBV30 with TRBJ1-6, with no clear D. Germline CDR1 and CDR2: GTSNPN and SVGIG (reference sequence). Trimming took off 0 bases at V and 13 bases at J, with 16 bases between the two ends. There are 14 residues in the CDR3.

The chain employs TRBV21-1 and TRBJ2-1; the D segment call TRBD1 is taken from the table without a DNA check. TRBV21-1 is classified as a pseudogene. The CDR3 sequence is 12 residues long. The CDR3 DNA follows: TGTGCCAGCAGCAAAGCGGGCAGTGAGCAGTTCTTC. As protein: CASSKAGSEQFF.

The chain couples TRBV2 to TRBJ1-4, with D perhaps matching TRBD1 (5 bases). CDR3 length: 13 residues. Germline V lookup: CDR1 SNHLY, CDR2 FYNNEI. V was pared by 7 bases and J by 7 bases, with 13 bases between. The CDR3, as DNA: TGTGCCAGCATGGGCAGGGACTCTGAAAAACTGTTTTTT. This encodes CASMGRDSEKLFF.

The chain combines TRBV7-2 with TRBJ2-4; 12 bases are shared with TRBD2. Trimming took 5 bases from V and 6 from J; bases not matched to a gene: 11. The CDR3 contains 17 residues. Germline assignment: CDR1 SGHTA and CDR2 FQGNSA. CDR3 sequence: CASSQHLAGGPGNIQYF. CDR3 coding DNA: TGTGCCAGCAGCCAGCACCTAGCGGGGGGGCCCGGAAACATTCAGTACTTC. Drawing the rest from reference TRBV7-2 and TRBJ2-4, the complete variable domain is GAGVSQSPSNKVTEKGKDVELRCDPISGHTALYWYRQSLGQGLEFLIYFQGNSAPDKSGLPSDRFSAERTGGSVSTLTIQRTQQEDSAVYLCASSQHLAGGPGNIQYFGAGTRLSVL.

This sequence joins TRBV28 and TRBJ1-5, with TRBD1 matching over 12 bases. The germline gives CDR1 MDHEN, CDR2 SYDVKM. J gave up 6 bases and V 2 bases, and 5 bases lay outside the gene matches. The CDR3 has 16 amino acids. The CDR3 sequence is CASSLVGQGASQPQHF. The CDR3 DNA reads as TGTGCCAGCAGTTTAGTGGGACAGGGGGCTAGTCAGCCCCAGCATTTT.

The gene calls are TRBV28 and TRBJ2-2, with 7 bases identical to TRBD2. The length of the CDR3 is 14 residues. V trimming: 7 bases; J trimming: 2 bases; junction bases outside the gene matches: 4. Germline loops: CDR1 MDHEN, CDR2 SYDVKM. The CDR3: CASTPGLNTGELFF. DNA of the CDR3: TGTGCCAGCACCCCGGGACTAAACACCGGGGAGCTGTTTTTT. The full variable domain, with the rest looked up from reference TRBV28 and TRBJ2-2, is DVKVTQSSRYLVKRTGEKVFLECVQDMDHENMFWYRQDPGLGLRLIYFSYDVKMKEKGDIPEGYSVSREKKERFSLILESASTNQTSMYLCASTPGLNTGELFFGEGSRLTVL.

The chain couples TRBV7-8 to TRBJ1-1; TRBD1 matches 9 bases. This CDR3 has 15 amino acids. Germline V gene data show CDR1 as SGHVS and CDR2 as FQNEAQ. Trimming at V came to 5 bases and at J to 6 bases, leaving 10 bases not matched to a gene. The CDR3: CASSTPGTGKAEAFF. CDR3 in DNA: TGTGCCAGCAGCACGCCCGGGACAGGGAAAGCTGAAGCTTTCTTT.

The chain uses TRBV6-6 and TRBJ1-2, with TRBD1 identical over 9 bases. The CDR3 is 15 residues long. V lost 6 bases to trimming and J lost 3 bases; unmatched junction nucleotides: 8. CDR1 is MNHNY, CDR2 SVGAGI, per germline (reference sequence). Here the CDR3 DNA reads TGTGCCAGCAGCCGGGGACAGGGAACGGACTATGGCTACACCTTC. It specifies CASSRGQGTDYGYTF.

This chain links TRBV7-7 with TRBJ1-1; tentative D call: TRBD1 (5 bases). Trimming cost V 5 bases and J 0 bases, with 7 bases left between them. CDR1 and CDR2 from the germline V gene are SSHAT and FNYEAQ (reference sequence). The CDR3 contains 13 residues. The chain's CDR3 is CASSQGVNTEAFF. The DNA for the CDR3 is TGTGCCAGCAGCCAAGGGGTGAACACTGAAGCTTTCTTT. Drawing the rest from reference TRBV7-7 and TRBJ1-1, the complete variable domain is GAGVSQSPRYKVTKRGQDVTLRCDPISSHATLYWYQQALGQGPEFLTYFNYEAQPDKSGLPSDRFSAERPEGSISTLTIQRTEQRDSAMYRCASSQGVNTEAFFGQGTRLTVV.

The chain couples TRBV27 to TRBJ1-2, with 12 nucleotides matching TRBD1. Germline V gene sequence: CDR1 MNHEY, CDR2 SMNVEV (reference sequence). V lost 7 bases to trimming and J lost 6 bases; unmatched junction nucleotides: 9. The length of the CDR3 is 15 residues. The CDR3 nucleotides are TGTGCCAGCACCCGAAGGGGACAGGGGGCGAATGGCTACACCTTC. Translated, it gives CASTRRGQGANGYTF.

This chain connects TRBV5-6 to TRBJ1-1, with a possible D match to TRBD1 (6 bases). The CDR3 totals 14 residues. Germline V lookup: CDR1 SGHDT, CDR2 YYEEEE. Trimming pared 4 bases from V and 4 bases from J, leaving 14 bases between. CDR3 nucleotide sequence: TGTGCCAGCAGCAGATACAGGGAAGGCACTGAAGCTTTCTTT. Translation: CASSRYREGTEAFF.

The rearrangement links TRBV7-9 to TRBJ1-2; perhaps TRBD1 as D (6 bases). Trimming shortened V by 4 bases and J by 8 bases, and 20 bases separated the two germline ends. The germline V gene has CDR1 SEHNR and CDR2 FQNEAQ (reference sequence). The CDR3 covers 15 residues. The CDR3 sequence: CASSSIALRGSGYTF. DNA for the CDR3: TGTGCCAGCAGCTCCATAGCGCTCAGGGGAAGCGGCTACACCTTC. Using reference TRBV7-9 and TRBJ1-2 for the parts outside the CDR3, the full variable domain is DTGVSQNPRHKITKRGQNVTFRCDPISEHNRLYWYRQTLGQGPEFLTYFQNEAQLEKSRLLSDRFSAERPKGSFSTLEIQRTEQGDSAMYLCASSSIALRGSGYTFGSGTRLTVV.

As to this clone: The junction differs from germline at one of its ends, possibly a read error. The chain uses TRBV7-7 and TRBJ1-1; TRBD1 aligns across 9 bases. This CDR3 has 13 amino acids. Germline V gene lookup returns CDR1 SSHAT and CDR2 FNYEAQ (reference sequence). The CDR3 is CASSSDRGTEAFF. CDR3 sequence (DNA): TGTGCTAGCAGCTCGGACAGGGGCACTGAAGCTTTCTTT. Full variable domain (outside the CDR3, taken from reference TRBV7-7 and TRBJ1-1): GAGVSQSPRYKVTKRGQDVTLRCDPISSHATLYWYQQALGQGPEFLTYFNYEAQPDKSGLPSDRFSAERPEGSISTLTIQRTEQRDSAMYRCASSSDRGTEAFFGQGTRLTVV.

V gene TRBV7-2 combines with J gene TRBJ2-7, with D perhaps matching TRBD1 (6 bases). The CDR3 is 13 amino acids. The germline gives CDR1 SGHTA, CDR2 FQGNSA. Trimming removed 5 bases from V and 2 bases from J, with 10 bases in between. CDR3 DNA sequence: TGTGCCAGCAGCCCAAGGACAGCCTACGAGCAGTACTTC. Translating gives CASSPRTAYEQYF.

As DNA, the CDR3 is TGTGCCAGCTCACCCTCCGGGGATTCACCCCTCCACTTT. This codes for CASSPSGDSPLHF. This chain connects TRBV18 to TRBJ1-6; D is undetermined. Germline CDR1 is KGHSH and CDR2 is LQKENI. This CDR3 contains 13 residues. V was cut by 3 bases and J by 8 bases, with 8 bases left in between.

This chain joins TRBV18 and TRBJ1-3; no reliable D call. V gave up 4 bases and J gave up 0 bases, with 13 bases separating them. The CDR3 has 16 residues. Germline V gene data show CDR1 as KGHSH and CDR2 as LQKENI. CDR3 coding DNA: TGTGCCAGCTCACACCCCGTTTCGAGCTCTGGAAACACCATATATTTT. It codes for CASSHPVSSSGNTIYF.

This chain links TRBV28 with TRBJ1-5, with 9 positions matching TRBD1. The trim removed 3 bases at V and 5 bases at J, leaving 5 bases unmatched. This CDR3 spans 15 amino acids. Germline V lookup: CDR1 MDHEN, CDR2 SYDVKM. In DNA, the CDR3 is TGTGCCAGCAGTTTTTTGGGACAGGGCTATCAGCCCCAGCATTTT. Protein sequence: CASSFLGQGYQPQHF.

V is TRBV7-2 and J is TRBJ2-7, with D perhaps TRBD2 (6 bases). Germline CDR1 and CDR2: SGHTA and FQGNSA. The CDR3 runs to 14 residues. V was cut by 7 bases and J by 0 bases, with 13 bases left in between. The CDR3 DNA reads TGTGCCAGCACTATCGGGGGAAGCTCCTACGAGCAGTACTTC. Protein product: CASTIGGSSYEQYF. The complete variable domain, with remaining parts taken from reference TRBV7-2 and TRBJ2-7, reads GAGVSQSPSNKVTEKGKDVELRCDPISGHTALYWYRQSLGQGLEFLIYFQGNSAPDKSGLPSDRFSAERTGGSVSTLTIQRTQQEDSAVYLCASTIGGSSYEQYFGPGTRLTVT.

J is TRBJ2-3 and V is TRBV5-1; 8 positions agree with TRBD1. V trimming: 4 bases; J trimming: 2 bases; junction bases outside the gene matches: 6. Germline V gives CDR1 SGHRS, CDR2 YFSETQ. CDR3 length: 15 residues. CDR3 residues: CASSPGTGDTDTQYF. CDR3 DNA: TGCGCCAGCAGCCCGGGGACAGGAGACACAGATACGCAGTATTTT.

The gene calls are TRBV2 and TRBJ2-5; weak D call: TRBD2 (6 bases). Trimming removed 8 bases at V and 4 bases at J, with 14 bases between. This CDR3 spans 13 amino acids. CDR1 is SNHLY and CDR2 is FYNNEI in the germline V gene. This chain's CDR3 is CASGGLSRETQYF. CDR3 coding DNA: TGTGCCAGCGGGGGGTTATCACGAGAGACCCAGTACTTC. Looking up the rest from reference TRBV2 and TRBJ2-5 gives the full variable domain: EPEVTQTPSHQVTQMGQEVILRCVPISNHLYFYWYRQILGQKVEFLVSFYNNEISEKSEIFDDQFSVERPDGSNFTLKIRSTKLEDSAMYFCASGGLSRETQYFGPGTRLLVL.

The CDR3 nucleotides are TGCAGCGTTGGATCTCTGACAGGGGGCTCCTACAATGAGCAGTTCTTC. This encodes CSVGSLTGGSYNEQFF. The J gene is TRBJ2-1, the V gene TRBV29-1; 9 positions match TRBD1. Germline CDR1 and CDR2: SQVTM and ANQGSEA. Losses at the gene ends were 4 bases for V and 0 bases for J; bases not matched to a gene: 7. This CDR3 has 16 residues.